This record looks at one TCR beta chain sequence and its context. The data stem from a study of T cell changes during pregnancy in multiple sclerosis. This CDR3 is built from 19 residues. After removal of 4 bases from V and 0 bases from J, the junction contained 10 bases not matched to a gene. Germline V gene data show CDR1 as MNHNS and CDR2 as SASEGT. The table came from immunoSEQ multiplex PCR; TCRdb's copy has only in-frame clones and leaves some out. The table records about 30,000 clones, around 90% of them present only once. This chain joins TRBV6-1 and TRBJ2-3, with TRBD2 matching over 13 bases. The material was CD4+ T cells from peripheral blood mononuclear cells, obtained in the second trimester of pregnancy. This sequence was found in a female donor in good health, enrolled as a control in a pregnancy study. The CDR3 here is CASSASTGLAGTSTDTQYF. CDR3 coding DNA: TGTGCCAGCAGTGCCTCCACGGGACTAGCGGGGACTAGCACAGATACGCAGTATTTT.